Listed below are T cell receptor beta chains from one sample, sequenced in a study of cytomegalovirus exposure and HLA in healthy donors. Sequencing was performed with immunoSEQ multiplex PCR; in TCRdb, only in-frame clones are kept and a portion is missing. The table shows roughly 190,000 clones, with around 86% occurring only once. The sample comprised PBMCs. The origin of the receptors is a man in his thirties or forties in good health and CMV-seronegative. Both conserved end residues are part of each CDR3. A D gene is named only where the DNA matches it firmly. Clone size is shown for a subset of rows, as once, few, many or a class of expanded clone.

clone size	V gene	D gene	J gene	CDR3 protein	CDR3 DNA
-	TRBV19	TRBD1	TRBJ1-1	CASSPRLGTAEAFF	TGTGCCAGTAGTCCGCGGCTTGGGACAGCCGAAGCTTTCTTT
-	TRBV7-2	-	TRBJ1-5	CASSFRGEHNQPQHF	TGTGCCAGCAGTTTCCGGGGTGAGCATAATCAGCCCCAGCATTTT
-	TRBV2	TRBD1	TRBJ1-2	CASSRLDRGDHGYTF	TGTGCCAGCAGTAGACTGGACAGGGGCGATCATGGCTACACCTTC
-	TRBV11-3	-	TRBJ2-2	CASSLGQTTGELFF	TGTGCCAGCAGCTTAGGACAGACCACCGGGGAGCTGTTTTTT
-	TRBV28	-	TRBJ2-1	CASSRLVENNEQFF	TGTGCCAGCAGTCGACTAGTCGAGAACAATGAGCAGTTCTTC
-	TRBV7-9	-	TRBJ1-2	CASSLDTLYVGYTF	TGTGCCAGCAGCTTGGACACGCTATACGTTGGCTACACCTTC
-	TRBV5-4	-	TRBJ2-1	CASSPDWEVRSNEQFF	TGTGCCAGCAGCCCCGACTGGGAGGTACGTAGCAATGAGCAGTTCTTC
-	TRBV7-9	-	TRBJ1-1	CASSSYTEAFF	TGTGCCAGCAGCTCATACACTGAAGCTTTCTTT
once	TRBV7-9	-	TRBJ1-1	CASTRGGGYTEAFF	TGTGCCAGCACCCGCGGAGGCGGGTACACTGAAGCTTTCTTT
-	TRBV2	-	TRBJ2-7	CASSEWSSYEQYF	TGTGCCAGCAGTGAATGGAGTTCCTACGAGCAGTACTTC
-	TRBV7-9	-	TRBJ1-1	CASSFSKHKNTEAFF	TGTGCCAGCAGCTTCTCCAAACACAAGAACACTGAAGCTTTCTTT
few	TRBV19	-	TRBJ1-1	CAGASRTEAFF	TGTGCCGGTGCCAGCAGGACTGAAGCTTTCTTT
-	TRBV11-3	TRBD1	TRBJ1-1	CASSLGQGSEAFF	TGTGCCAGTAGCTTAGGACAGGGGTCTGAAGCTTTCTTT
-	TRBV6-6	-	TRBJ2-3	CASSATFSGPTDTQYF	TGTGCCAGCAGTGCCACGTTTAGCGGACCCACAGATACGCAGTATTTT
-	TRBV11-2	TRBD1	TRBJ1-1	CASSLETGGTEAFF	TGTGCCAGCAGCTTGGAAACAGGGGGGACTGAAGCTTTCTTT
-	TRBV28	TRBD1	TRBJ1-1	CASTLQGAYAMNTEAFF	TGTGCCAGCACCTTACAGGGGGCTTACGCCATGAACACTGAAGCTTTCTTT
-	TRBV2	-	TRBJ2-7	CASRGGALATYEQYF	TGTGCCAGCAGGGGGGGGGCTCTAGCGACCTACGAGCAGTACTTC
-	TRBV6-6	TRBD1	TRBJ1-6	CASSYDRGVNSPLHF	TGTGCCAGCAGTTACGACAGGGGCGTCAATTCACCCCTCCACTTT
-	TRBV6-1	TRBD1	TRBJ1-2	CASSGMRQGTYGYTF	TGTGCCAGCAGTGGGATGAGACAGGGGACCTATGGCTACACCTTC
-	TRBV28	TRBD1	TRBJ2-7	CASTTGASYEQYF	TGTGCCAGCACAACAGGGGCCTCCTACGAGCAGTACTTC
-	TRBV6-5	TRBD1	TRBJ2-5	CASSYSRGLKETQYF	TGTGCCAGCAGTTACTCGAGGGGGCTGAAGGAGACCCAGTACTTC
-	TRBV5-1	TRBD1	TRBJ1-2	CASRLRVGQGVGNGYTF	TGCGCCAGCAGGCTTCGAGTAGGACAGGGGGTCGGCAATGGCTACACCTTC
-	TRBV7-2	TRBD1	TRBJ1-1	CASSLDRGFTEAFF	TGTGCCAGCAGCTTAGACAGGGGGTTCACTGAAGCTTTCTTT
-	TRBV6-4	-	TRBJ2-3	CASSPLPSTDAQYF	TGTGCCAGCAGTCCCCTCCCTAGCACAGATGCGCAGTATTTT
-	TRBV23-1	-	TRBJ2-2	CASSPTVRGTGELFF	TGCGCCAGCAGTCCGACAGTCCGCGGCACCGGGGAGCTGTTTTTT
-	TRBV6-4	-	TRBJ2-3	CASSDGGEDTQYF	TGTGCCAGCAGTGACGGAGGTGAAGATACGCAGTATTTT
-	TRBV18	TRBD1	TRBJ2-7	CASSLRQGLYF	TGTGCCAGCTCACTTAGACAGGGGTTGTACTTC
-	TRBV15	TRBD2	TRBJ2-3	CATATRGADTQYF	TGTGCCACCGCCACTCGGGGGGCAGATACGCAGTATTTT
-	TRBV19	-	TRBJ1-5	CASSMWGDGGNQPQHF	TGTGCCAGTAGTATGTGGGGGGATGGAGGCAATCAGCCCCAGCATTTT
few	TRBV19	TRBD2	TRBJ2-1	CASSILGGSSYNEQFF	TGTGCCAGTAGTATATTGGGCGGGAGCTCCTACAATGAGCAGTTCTTC
-	TRBV18	-	TRBJ1-2	CASKQVGGNYGYTF	TGTGCCAGCAAACAAGTCGGGGGAAACTATGGCTACACCTTC
-	TRBV5-1	TRBD2	TRBJ2-7	CASSLALAGPTGQYF	TGCGCCAGCAGCTTGGCACTAGCGGGGCCGACCGGGCAGTACTTC
-	TRBV7-2	TRBD1	TRBJ1-2	CASSLGGQGSNYGYTF	TGTGCCAGCAGCTTAGGTGGACAGGGCTCTAACTATGGCTACACCTTC
-	TRBV13	-	TRBJ1-6	CASSLGGEGYNSPLHF	TGTGCCAGCAGCTTGGGAGGGGAGGGTTATAATTCACCCCTCCACTTT
-	TRBV9	-	TRBJ2-1	CASSVVGSSYNEQFF	TGTGCCAGCAGCGTAGTCGGGAGCTCCTACAATGAGCAGTTCTTC
-	TRBV27	TRBD1	TRBJ2-7	CASSLIGGGYEQYF	TGTGCCAGCAGTTTAATAGGGGGCGGCTACGAGCAGTACTTC
-	TRBV6-1	-	TRBJ1-2	CASSEGSYGYTF	TGTGCCAGCAGTGAGGGCAGCTATGGCTACACCTTC
-	TRBV7-2	-	TRBJ1-5	CASSLVAQGEQPQHF	TGTGCCAGCAGCTTAGTGGCACAGGGCGAACAGCCCCAGCATTTT
-	TRBV28	TRBD1	TRBJ1-2	CASRRTGSNYGYTF	TGTGCCAGCAGAAGGACAGGGTCCAACTATGGCTACACCTTC
once	TRBV10-3	-	TRBJ2-1	CAISESGGTYNEQFF	TGTGCCATCAGTGAAAGTGGCGGCACCTACAATGAGCAGTTCTTC
-	TRBV5-1	-	TRBJ2-2	CASSLARGGTGELFF	TGCGCCAGCAGCTTGGCCAGGGGAGGGACCGGGGAGCTGTTTTTT
-	TRBV28	-	TRBJ1-1	CASYMNTEAFF	TGTGCCAGTTATATGAACACTGAAGCTTTCTTT
-	TRBV27	TRBD1	TRBJ2-7	CASRATKGAEGYF	TGCGCCAGCAGAGCGACGAAGGGGGCTGAGGGGTACTTC
-	TRBV11-2	-	TRBJ2-5	CASSYEGGRGETQYF	TGTGCCAGCAGCTACGAGGGGGGGCGCGGAGAGACCCAGTACTTC
once	TRBV7-9	TRBD1	TRBJ1-2	CASSGQGQVGYGYTF	TGTGCCAGCAGCGGCCAAGGACAGGTGGGCTATGGCTACACCTTC
-	TRBV6-6	TRBD1	TRBJ2-5	CASSYSRTGQETQYF	TGTGCCAGCAGTTACTCGAGGACAGGTCAAGAGACCCAGTACTTC
-	TRBV28	TRBD1	TRBJ1-5	CASSGSGTGVQPQHF	TGTGCCAGCAGTGGATCCGGGACAGGGGTCCAGCCCCAGCATTTT
-	TRBV5-4	-	TRBJ2-1	CASSLGATSSYNEQFF	TGTGCCAGCAGCTTGGGAGCGACTAGCTCCTACAATGAGCAGTTCTTC